This T cell receptor (beta chain) originates from a study of tumor-infiltrating lymphocytes in primary liver carcinoma. Study overall: Staging of the tumors gave T1-T3 N0M0, with widths of roughly 4.2 to 11 cm. Whole-study results and caveats: Whereas tumor region pairs overlapped more, tumor-adjacent and tumor-blood pairs overlapped less.

Total RNA amounting to around 450 ng was the source from which TCR beta cDNA was made with a constant-region primer. Libraries of TCR beta came from three nested multiplex PCR rounds with slightly modified ARM-PCR. The first two PCR rounds used TRBV1-TRBV30 primers with a Cbeta primer, nine to ten cycles each. TCRdb called the multiplex PCR reads again in MiXCR, with one record for every CDR3 protein. This table has fewer than 350,000 distinct CDR3 sequences, more than 55% appearing once. To note about this clonotype: Its antigen is not identified. The CDR3 carries no conserved terminal phenylalanine or tryptophan, so it likely arises from a read error.

RNA isolated from unsorted whole blood supplied the blood RNA, with germline DNA also extracted. Collected before surgery were about 4.3 milliliters of peripheral blood. Per the germline V gene, CDR1 is SGHRS and CDR2 is YFSETQ. CDR3 length equals 15 residues. Sequencing was done on a sample of peripheral blood. V and J are TRBV5-1 and TRBJ2-3; possibly TRBD2 for D (5 bases). The sequence came from a man between 40 and 49 years old with primary liver carcinoma and hepatitis B virus infection. Here the CDR3 reads CASRPEAGGTNTQYS. The CDR3 DNA is TGCGCCAGTCGACCGGAGGCAGGAGGCACAAATACGCAGTATTCT.